This T cell receptor (beta chain) was captured by sequencing in a study of T-cell memory formation after mild COVID-19. About the research overall: Largely donor-specific TCR clusters were found.

Germline V lookup: CDR1 GTSNPN, CDR2 SVGIG (reference sequence). This CDR3 spans 12 amino acids. V shed 5 bases and J shed 6 bases, with 11 bases lying between them. Study-level points and caveats: Pre-infection memory harbored some responding clones, suggesting cross-reactive memory joined. Contracting clones, day 15 to 85, had balanced CD4/CD8, and later expanders favored CD4+.

5'RACE with constant-segment primers built TCRalpha and TCRbeta cDNA libraries with UMIs. Each CDR3 protein gets one entry after TCRdb re-called the 5' RACE reads with MiXCR. In the table there are almost 550,000 distinct CDR3 sequences, around 21% of which are singletons. With regard to this clonotype: Its antigen is as yet unknown.

Sample: PBMCs or a T cell subset sorted from them (not recorded which). The chain carries TRBV30 and TRBJ1-5, with D maybe TRBD1 (6 bases). The clonotype originates from an adult woman who had mild COVID-19 (a few samples of this study predate the infection). Cell type and time point are not known. CDR3 amino acids: CAWGTRSQPQHF. CDR3 coding DNA: TGTGCCTGGGGGACACGTAGTCAGCCCCAGCATTTT.